These 15 T cell receptor beta chains were all obtained from the same sample, sequenced in a study of T cell responses to AZD1222 COVID-19 vaccine. Profiled with immunoSEQ multiplex PCR; TCRdb holds only in-frame clones, not every one. The table has about 150,000 clones, 90% seen once. The sample in question was peripheral blood, obtained on day 0 of AZD1222 vaccination. All receptors come from an adult in good health.

The genes are TRBV6-5 and TRBJ2-1; unclear D gene. V was cut by 0 bases and J by 2 bases, with 11 bases left in between. The CDR3 loop spans 16 amino acids. The germline gives CDR1 MNHEY, CDR2 SVGAGI. In DNA, the CDR3 is TGTGCCAGCAGTTACTCGACCGGTCCTCCCTACAATGAGCAGTTCTTC. Its translation: CASSYSTGPPYNEQFF.

Many counts were recorded for this clone. The chain links TRBV12-3 or TRBV12-4 to TRBJ1-1; no reliable D call. V lost 3 bases, J lost 1 base, and 6 bases lay in between. This CDR3 region has 13 residues. The CDR3 DNA follows: TGTGCCAGCAGTTTTTGGTCGAACACTGAAGCTTTCTTT. Protein product: CASSFWSNTEAFF.

The chain is built from TRBV28 and TRBJ2-3; weak D call: TRBD1 (6 bases). The V gene's germline CDR1 is MDHEN and CDR2 SYDVKM. V was cut by 6 bases and J by 2 bases, with 18 bases left in between. This CDR3 spans 16 amino acids. The CDR3 DNA is TGTGCCAGCAGGCCTGACCCGGACAGCTTCACAGATACGCAGTATTTT. It codes for CASRPDPDSFTDTQYF. The entire variable domain, with the rest obtained from reference TRBV28 and TRBJ2-3, is as follows: DVKVTQSSRYLVKRTGEKVFLECVQDMDHENMFWYRQDPGLGLRLIYFSYDVKMKEKGDIPEGYSVSREKKERFSLILESASTNQTSMYLCASRPDPDSFTDTQYFGPGTRLTVL.

The rearrangement uses TRBV19 and TRBJ2-7; 9 bases are shared with TRBD1. J was trimmed by 2 bases and V by 4 bases; bases with no gene match: 6. The CDR3 spans 15 residues. Germline-derived CDR1 and CDR2 are LNHDA and SQIVND (reference sequence). The chain's CDR3 is CASSRGQGFPYEQYF. The CDR3, as DNA: TGTGCCAGTAGTAGAGGACAGGGGTTTCCCTACGAGCAGTACTTC.

The chain uses TRBV28 and TRBJ2-7; D is uncertain. V was pared by 1 base and J by 0 bases, with 7 bases between. The CDR3 loop spans 14 amino acids. Looked up from germline, CDR1 is MDHEN and CDR2 is SYDVKM. The CDR3 reads CASSLYPPSYEQYF. The CDR3, as DNA: TGTGCCAGCAGTTTATATCCACCCTCCTACGAGCAGTACTTC.

This clone was recorded once. The CDR3 bases are TGCGCCAGCAGCCGTACTAGCGGAGGCACAGATACGCAGTATTTT. Amino acids: CASSRTSGGTDTQYF. The chain uses TRBV4-1 and TRBJ2-3; the match to TRBD2 covers 8 bases. This CDR3 contains 15 residues. Looked up from germline, CDR1 is MGHRA and CDR2 is YSYEKL. V gave up 4 bases and J gave up 1 base; unmatched junction bases: 4.

The chain joins TRBV28 to TRBJ2-1; maybe TRBD2 (6 bases). The germline CDR1 and CDR2 sequences are MDHEN and SYDVKM. V lost 3 bases to trimming and J lost 0 bases, with 15 bases between them. The CDR3 consists of 17 residues. The CDR3 DNA sequence: TGTGCCAGCAGTTTCCCGCTAGCGATAAGCTCCTACAATGAGCAGTTCTTC. Amino acid sequence: CASSFPLAISSYNEQFF.

The rearrangement uses TRBV24-1 and TRBJ2-7; possible D gene TRBD1, 6 bases. The CDR3 has 13 residues. Germline CDR1 KGHDR, CDR2 SFDVKD. The ends were cut back, 2 bases at V and 8 bases at J, with 12 bases in the middle. The chain's CDR3 is CATSDSRTAQQYF. The DNA of the CDR3 is TGTGCCACCAGTGATTCCCGGACAGCTCAGCAGTACTTC.

The genes are TRBV14 and TRBJ1-1; the D gene is possibly TRBD1 (6 bases). V was cut by 5 bases and J by 2 bases, with 9 bases left in between. Germline CDR1 is SGHDN and CDR2 is FVKESK. The CDR3 runs 13 residues. CDR3 sequence: CASSSQGNTEAFF. The CDR3 nucleotides are TGTGCCAGCAGCTCACAGGGTAACACTGAAGCTTTCTTT.

The chain employs TRBV28 and TRBJ1-3, with 7 positions matching TRBD1. This CDR3 is built from 14 residues. The germline CDR1 and CDR2 sequences are MDHEN and SYDVKM. With 7 bases clipped from V and 4 bases from J, the junction kept 7 bases outside the gene matches. For the CDR3, the DNA is TGTGCCAGCAATACAGGGGCGGGGGGAAACACCATATATTTT. Translated, it gives CASNTGAGGNTIYF.

This rearrangement joins TRBV5-8 to TRBJ2-1; D gene ambiguous. Germline assignment: CDR1 SGHTS and CDR2 YDEGEE. Deletions cut 1 base from V and 8 bases from J, with 10 bases between. The CDR3 has 13 residues. CDR3 nucleotides: TGTGCCAGCAGCTTGTCACGCTGGGATGAGCAGTTCTTC. Translating gives CASSLSRWDEQFF.

This chain links TRBV28 with TRBJ1-5, with unresolved D. V lost 5 bases and J lost 0, with 2 bases in between. Germline V gene lookup returns CDR1 MDHEN and CDR2 SYDVKM. There are 12 residues in the CDR3. This CDR3 reads CASSISNQPQHF. CDR3 DNA: TGTGCCAGCAGTATTAGCAATCAGCCCCAGCATTTT.

This chain links TRBV9 with TRBJ2-7; 7 bases align to TRBD1. CDR3 length: 14 amino acids. Germline CDR1 and CDR2: SGDLS and YYNGEE. The ends lost 0 bases at V and 3 bases at J; junction bases unmatched: 3. The chain's CDR3 is CASSVVSGGYEQYF. The CDR3 DNA reads as TGTGCCAGCAGCGTAGTCTCAGGGGGCTACGAGCAGTACTTC.

V is TRBV7-8 and J is TRBJ2-3; D perhaps matches TRBD1 (6 bases). The CDR3 length is 18 residues. The V gene lost 5 bases and the J gene lost 0 bases, with 21 bases spanning the gap. Looked up from germline, CDR1 is SGHVS and CDR2 is FQNEAQ. The CDR3 nucleotides read TGTGCCAGCAGCCGACATCGGAGGACAGCAACTAGCACAGATACGCAGTATTTT. This translates into CASSRHRRTATSTDTQYF.

The V and J genes are TRBV11-2 and TRBJ2-7, with D possibly being TRBD1 (5 bases). This CDR3 region has 17 residues. Between the trimmed V and J ends, which lost 3 bases and 5 bases, there was a span of 23 bases. Per the germline V gene, CDR1 is SGHAT and CDR2 is FQNNGV. The CDR3 is CASSFTGTRHYRDEQYF. DNA of the CDR3: TGTGCCAGCAGCTTTACAGGTACCCGACACTACCGGGACGAGCAGTACTTC.